This is a list of T cell receptor beta chains from one sample in a study of T cell repertoires in cytomegalovirus infection. TCRdb re-called the reads through MiXCR, storing one row per CDR3 protein. The table lists approximately 400,000 distinct CDR3 sequences, around 32% of them singletons, with roughly 15% in the top ten. Specimen: PBMCs. All receptors derive from a human donor in good health (CMV status not recorded). Some clones in this sample may be carry-over from other donors' samples. Both conserved end residues are part of each CDR3. The D gene is left open where the match is weak. Rows give clone size only sometimes, using once, few, many, or a class for an expanded clone.

TRBJ1-6 many NA TRBV7-8 CASSLGDRPYTLHF TGTGCCAGCAGCTTAGGTGACAGGCCTTACACCCTCCACTTT
TRBJ1-2 NA NA TRBV2 CASSLQRDYGYTF TGTGCCAGCAGCCTACAGAGGGACTATGGCTACACCTTC
TRBJ2-3 NA NA TRBV7-2 CASSLVRLDTQYF TGTGCCAGCAGCTTAGTTAGGTTGGATACGCAGTATTTT
TRBJ1-5 few NA TRBV19 CASSREQGVSNQPQHF TGTGCCAGTAGTAGGGAGCAGGGCGTTAGCAATCAGCCCCAGCATTTT
TRBJ1-4 NA NA TRBV20-1 CGALRQTNEKLFF TGCGGTGCTTTGAGACAGACTAATGAAAAACTTTTTTTT
TRBJ2-2 many TRBD2 TRBV6-6 CASVPRPRTSGNHLITGELFF TGTGCCAGCGTACCACGCCCCCGCACTAGCGGAAACCATTTGATCACCGGGGAGCTGTTTTTT
TRBJ2-1 NA NA TRBV6-2/TRBV6-3 CASSWEIGEQFF TGTGCCAGCAGTTGGGAAATCGGAGAGCAGTTCTTC
TRBJ1-1 NA TRBD1 TRBV6-6 CASSRGQGKALF TGTGCCAGCAGCCGGGGACAGGGGAAAGCTTTATTT
TRBJ2-1 many NA TRBV19 CASSIGPFRIPNNEQFF TGTGCCAGTAGTATCGGTCCGTTTAGGATTCCAAACAATGAGCAGTTCTTC
TRBJ2-5 many NA TRBV11-2 CASSSGTGRQETQYF TGTGCCAGCAGCTCTGGGACCGGGCGACAAGAGACCCAGTACTTC
TRBJ1-4 NA NA TRBV11-2 CASSFRQGANEKLFF TGTGCCAGCAGCTTCCGTCAGGGAGCTAATGAAAAACTGTTTTTT
TRBJ2-7 few TRBD1 TRBV20-1 CSASKSGTGGDEQYF TGCAGTGCTAGCAAGTCCGGGACAGGGGGGGACGAGCAGTACTTC
TRBJ1-1 few TRBD1 TRBV19 CASSIWGTENTEAFF TGTGCCAGTAGTATATGGGGGACAGAGAACACTGAAGCTTTCTTT
TRBJ1-5 NA NA TRBV4-1 CASSQEGDNQPQHF TGCGCCAGCAGCCAAGAAGGAGATAATCAGCCCCAGCATTTT
TRBJ1-1 many TRBD1 TRBV7-2 CASSLVGQGASEAFF TGTGCCAGCAGCTTAGTCGGACAGGGGGCATCTGAAGCTTTCTTT
TRBJ2-3 NA TRBD1 TRBV12-3/TRBV12-4 CASRARQGQGTDTQYF TGTGCCAGCAGAGCTAGACAGGGTCAGGGCACAGATACGCAGTATTTT
TRBJ2-7 NA TRBD1 TRBV12-3/TRBV12-4 CASSLASGGSVYEQYF TGTGCCAGCAGTTTAGCGTCAGGGGGCTCCGTATACGAGCAGTACTTC
TRBJ2-7 NA TRBD1 TRBV6-1 CASSQLIGTGSDEQYF TGTGCCAGCAGTCAACTGATCGGGACAGGGAGCGACGAGCAGTACTTC
TRBJ2-5 few NA TRBV7-8 CASSLGGGTERETQYF TGTGCCAGCAGCTTAGGGGGGGGGACAGAGAGAGAGACCCAGTACTTC
TRBJ2-7 many NA TRBV12-3/TRBV12-4 CASSPLGQSEQYF TGTGCCAGCAGCCCTTTGGGGCAAAGCGAGCAGTACTTC
TRBJ2-1 many TRBD2 TRBV7-2 CASSLAGGGPYNEQFF TGTGCCAGCAGCTTAGCGGGCGGGGGGCCCTACAATGAGCAGTTCTTC
TRBJ2-1 few NA TRBV19 CASSYQASNEQFF TGTGCCAGTAGTTACCAAGCTTCCAATGAGCAGTTCTTC
TRBJ2-2 few NA TRBV12-3/TRBV12-4 CASSSTGAGVGGELFF TGTGCCAGCAGCTCTACTGGGGCAGGGGTCGGCGGGGAGCTGTTTTTT
TRBJ1-3 many NA TRBV12-3/TRBV12-4 CASSRTWGENSGNTIYF TGTGCCAGCAGCCGGACATGGGGGGAGAACTCTGGAAACACCATATATTTT
TRBJ2-1 NA TRBD2 TRBV24-1 CATSDPGGWDEQFF TGTGCCACCAGTGATCCCGGGGGGTGGGATGAGCAGTTCTTC
TRBJ2-6 NA NA TRBV29-1 CRSLGETSYSGANVLTF TGCAGGTCCCTAGGTGAGACCTCCTACTCTGGGGCCAACGTCCTGACTTTC
TRBJ1-2 few NA TRBV11-1 CASSLAILSGDGGYTF TGTGCCAGCAGCTTAGCGATCCTCTCCGGCGATGGGGGCTACACCTTC
TRBJ2-1 many NA TRBV12-3/TRBV12-4 CASSLSVSYNEQFF TGTGCCAGCAGTTTAAGCGTTTCCTACAATGAGCAGTTCTTC
TRBJ1-2 few TRBD1 TRBV28 CASSDRVYGYTF TGTGCCAGCAGCGACAGGGTCTATGGCTACACCTTC
TRBJ2-2 NA NA TRBV19 CASSRRQHTNTGELFF TGTGCCAGTAGTAGGAGACAGCATACCAACACCGGGGAGCTGTTTTTT
TRBJ2-7 few NA TRBV20-1 CSAPHPGSYEQYF TGCAGTGCCCCCCACCCGGGCAGCTACGAGCAGTACTTC
TRBJ2-5 many TRBD2 TRBV4-1 CASSQLEVASGGLYQETQYF TGCGCCAGCAGCCAATTAGAGGTGGCTAGCGGGGGCTTGTACCAAGAGACCCAGTACTTC
TRBJ1-1 few TRBD1 TRBV10-3 CAISLYRGGDTEAFF TGTGCCATCAGCCTGTACAGGGGTGGGGACACTGAAGCTTTCTTT
TRBJ2-1 NA TRBD2 TRBV4-1 CASSQGLWGLGLPNEQFF TGCGCCAGCAGCCAAGGTCTCTGGGGACTAGGGCTCCCCAATGAGCAGTTCTTC
TRBJ2-7 few TRBD2 TRBV2 CASRGEGEWAPYEQYF TGTGCCAGCAGAGGGGAGGGAGAGTGGGCCCCATACGAGCAGTACTTC
TRBJ2-5 few NA TRBV5-1 CASSLAGAETQYF TGCGCCAGCAGCTTGGCGGGGGCGGAGACCCAGTACTTC
TRBJ2-7 NA TRBD2 TRBV6-2/TRBV6-3 CASTFQRGLAHEQYF TGTGCCAGCACCTTCCAGCGGGGCCTAGCTCACGAGCAGTACTTC
TRBJ2-7 few TRBD2 TRBV19 CASSEPWTSEQYF TGTGCCAGTAGTGAACCATGGACTAGCGAGCAGTACTTC
TRBJ2-7 few NA TRBV10-3 CAISQIDVGEQYF TGTGCCATCAGCCAGATCGACGTAGGCGAGCAGTACTTC
TRBJ1-5 few NA TRBV12-3/TRBV12-4 CASSPLGGQPQHF TGTGCCAGCAGCCCCTTAGGGGGTCAGCCCCAGCATTTT
TRBJ1-5 few TRBD1 TRBV11-2 CASSLDRLQPQHF TGTGCCAGCAGCCTGGACAGGCTTCAGCCCCAGCATTTT
TRBJ2-1 NA NA TRBV25-1 CASSEWSSTGNEQFF TGTGCCAGCAGTGAATGGTCTAGTACGGGTAATGAGCAGTTCTTC
TRBJ1-4 NA NA TRBV24-1 CATSESGMKLFF TGTGCCACCAGTGAATCAGGGATGAAACTGTTTTTT
TRBJ1-1 many TRBD1 TRBV7-6 CASSDYRGNTEAFF TGTGCCAGCAGCGATTACAGGGGAAACACTGAAGCTTTCTTT